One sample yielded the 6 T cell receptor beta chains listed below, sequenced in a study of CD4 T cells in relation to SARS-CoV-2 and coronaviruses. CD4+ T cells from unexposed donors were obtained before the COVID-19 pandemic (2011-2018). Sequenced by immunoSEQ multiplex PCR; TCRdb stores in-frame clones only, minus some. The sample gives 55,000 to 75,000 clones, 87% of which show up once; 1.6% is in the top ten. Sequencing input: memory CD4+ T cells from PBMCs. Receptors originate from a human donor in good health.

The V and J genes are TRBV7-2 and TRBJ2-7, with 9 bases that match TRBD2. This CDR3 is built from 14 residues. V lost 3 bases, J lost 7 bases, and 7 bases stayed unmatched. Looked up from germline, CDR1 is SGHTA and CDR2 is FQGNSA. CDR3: CASSFQRGEEEQYF. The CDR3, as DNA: TGTGCCAGCAGCTTTCAGCGGGGGGAGGAGGAGCAGTACTTC.

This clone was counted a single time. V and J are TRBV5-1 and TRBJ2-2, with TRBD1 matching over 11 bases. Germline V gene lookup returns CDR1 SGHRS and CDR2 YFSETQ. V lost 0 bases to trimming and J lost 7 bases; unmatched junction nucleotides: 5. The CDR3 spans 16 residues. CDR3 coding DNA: TGCGCCAGCAGCTTGGATGGACAGGGGGCCGACGGGGAGCTGTTTTTT. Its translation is CASSLDGQGADGELFF.

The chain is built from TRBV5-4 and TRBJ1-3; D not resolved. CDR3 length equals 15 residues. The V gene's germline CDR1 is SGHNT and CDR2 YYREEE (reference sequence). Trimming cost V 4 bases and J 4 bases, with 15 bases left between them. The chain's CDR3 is CASSRPTTGGNTIYF. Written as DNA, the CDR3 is TGTGCCAGCAGCCGCCCGACTACCGGCGGAAACACCATATATTTT.

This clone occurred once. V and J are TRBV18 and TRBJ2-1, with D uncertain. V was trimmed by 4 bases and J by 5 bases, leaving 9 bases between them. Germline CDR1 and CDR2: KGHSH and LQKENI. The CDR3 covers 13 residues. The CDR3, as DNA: TGTGCCAGCTCACTCGGCGTCGACAATGAGCAGTTCTTC. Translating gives CASSLGVDNEQFF.

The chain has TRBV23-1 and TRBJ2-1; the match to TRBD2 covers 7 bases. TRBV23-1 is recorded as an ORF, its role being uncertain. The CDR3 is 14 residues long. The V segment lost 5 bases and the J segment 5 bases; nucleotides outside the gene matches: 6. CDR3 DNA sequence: TGCGCCAGCAGTACGAGCGGGATTAACAATGAGCAGTTCTTC. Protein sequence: CASSTSGINNEQFF.

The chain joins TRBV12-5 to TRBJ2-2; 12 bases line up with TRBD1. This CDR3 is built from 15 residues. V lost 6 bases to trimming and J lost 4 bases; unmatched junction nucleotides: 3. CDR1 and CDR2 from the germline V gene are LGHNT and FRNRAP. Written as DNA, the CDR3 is TGTGCTAGTGGCTCGGGACAGGGGGCCACCGGGGAGCTGTTTTTT. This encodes CASGSGQGATGELFF.